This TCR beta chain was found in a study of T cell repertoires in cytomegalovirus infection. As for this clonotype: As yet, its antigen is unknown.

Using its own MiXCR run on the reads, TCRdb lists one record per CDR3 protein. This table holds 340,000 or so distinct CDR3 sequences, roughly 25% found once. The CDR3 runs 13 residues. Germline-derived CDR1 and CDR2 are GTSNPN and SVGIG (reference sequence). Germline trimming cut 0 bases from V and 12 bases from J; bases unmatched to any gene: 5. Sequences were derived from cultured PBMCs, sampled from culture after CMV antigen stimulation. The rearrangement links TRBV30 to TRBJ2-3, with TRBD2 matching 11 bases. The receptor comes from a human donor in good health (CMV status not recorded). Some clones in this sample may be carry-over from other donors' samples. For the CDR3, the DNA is TGTGCCTGGAGTGTAACTGGGACTAGCGGACAGTATTTT. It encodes CAWSVTGTSGQYF.